This TCR beta chain was sequenced for a study of T cells expressing NK-cell markers. Across the whole study: Investigators obtained TCR beta repertoires from sorted CD3+CD56+NKG2C+, CD3+CD56+NKG2C- and CD3+CD56-NKG2C+ T cells. Whole-study findings and limits: Where several donors were concerned, these clonotypes also led the CD3+CD56-NKG2C+ fraction.

No DNA is given; TCRdb re-called the 5' RACE reads and lists each CDR3 protein once. The table lists about 260,000 distinct CDR3 sequences. Comment on this clonotype: The antigen is undetermined.

This TCR came from a man aged 18 to 35 in good health. The sample taken for sequencing was blood T cells: a sorted CD56 or NKG2C T cell subset, CD4+ or CD8+ T cells, or bulk PBMC T cells (not recorded which).

CDR3 in amino acids: CATSETGTGKGEQFF. The chain combines TRBV24-1 with TRBJ2-1; TCRdb names TRBD1, which stays unverified in the absence of DNA. The germline gives CDR1 KGHDR, CDR2 SFDVKD. The CDR3 is 15 residues long.